This T cell receptor beta chain derives from a study of HIV-infected patients and healthy controls. CDR3 length equals 15 residues. V lost 4 bases, J lost 3 bases, and 15 bases lay in between. Looked up from germline, CDR1 is SQVTM and CDR2 is ANQGSEA. In its sample, this clonotype was seen a few times. TCRdb itself ran the 5' RACE reads through MiXCR, one entry per CDR3 protein. The table includes 70,000 or so distinct CDR3 sequences, about 16% detected once. The clonotype comes from a human donor in good health. The chain links TRBV29-1 to TRBJ1-4, with a weak D call TRBD1 (6 bases). Source material: CD4+ T cells from blood. The CDR3 bases are TGCAGCGTTGGTGTTCGGGGGGCCCCTAATGAAAAACTGTTTTTT. Amino acids: CSVGVRGAPNEKLFF.